The entry below gives a single T cell receptor (beta chain) sequence along with its context. Original handling: It was from reference gene primer amplification that nucleated cell counts were estimated. The table came from immunoSEQ multiplex PCR; TCRdb's copy has only in-frame clones and leaves some out. V and J calls and clone size are given by that table; D and trimming were obtained from the DNA. The data show about 300,000 clones, with 75% to 95% seen just once and nearly 7% held by the top ten. The CDR3 consists of 14 residues. The V end was cut by 2 bases, the J end by 7 bases, with 9 bases between. Per the germline V gene, CDR1 is MDHEN and CDR2 is SYDVKM. The data were obtained in a study of blood T cell repertoires in COVID-19. At the level of the study: COVID-19 samples collected from the United States, Italy and Spain covered acute and convalescent phases. PBMCs, B-cell-depleted T cells, or T cells provided the cDNA or gDNA that made up the material.

Sequenced: peripheral blood. This TCR was sampled from a woman aged 25 to 39 with COVID-19, enrolled during active disease. This chain links TRBV28 with TRBJ1-6, with a weak D call TRBD1 (6 bases). The CDR3 bases are TGTGCCAGCAGTTTACCAGGGGTCAATTCACCCCTCCACTTT. Its protein product is CASSLPGVNSPLHF.